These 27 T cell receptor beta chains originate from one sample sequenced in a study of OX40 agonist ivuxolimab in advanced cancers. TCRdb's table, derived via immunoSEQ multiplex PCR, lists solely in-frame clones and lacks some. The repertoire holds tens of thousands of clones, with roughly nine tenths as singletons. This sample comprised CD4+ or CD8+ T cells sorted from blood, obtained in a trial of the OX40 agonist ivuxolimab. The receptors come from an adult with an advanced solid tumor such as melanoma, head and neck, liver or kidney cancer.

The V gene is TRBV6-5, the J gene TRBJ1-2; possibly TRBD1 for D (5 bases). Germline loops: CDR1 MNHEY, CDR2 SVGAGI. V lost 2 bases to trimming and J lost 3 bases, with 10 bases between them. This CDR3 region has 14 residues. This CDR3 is CASSYAQGHYGYTF. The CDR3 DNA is TGTGCCAGCAGTTACGCCCAGGGTCACTATGGCTACACCTTC.

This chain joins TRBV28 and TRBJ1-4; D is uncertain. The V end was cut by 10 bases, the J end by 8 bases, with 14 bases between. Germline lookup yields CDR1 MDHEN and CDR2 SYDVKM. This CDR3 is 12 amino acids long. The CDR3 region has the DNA TGTGCCACCACCGTCCCTGGAGAAAAACTGTTTTTT. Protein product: CATTVPGEKLFF.

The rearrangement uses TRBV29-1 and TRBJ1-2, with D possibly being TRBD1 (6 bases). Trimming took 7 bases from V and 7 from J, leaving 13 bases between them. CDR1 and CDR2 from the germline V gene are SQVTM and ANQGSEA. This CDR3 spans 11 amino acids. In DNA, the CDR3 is TGCAGCGCCGGGACAATTGCTGGCTACACCTTC. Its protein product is CSAGTIAGYTF. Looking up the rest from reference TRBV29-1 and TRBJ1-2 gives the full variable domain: SAVISQKPSRDICQRGTSLTIQCQVDSQVTMMFWYRQQPGQSLTLIATANQGSEATYESGFVIDKFPISRPNLTFSTLTVSNMSPEDSSIYLCSAGTIAGYTFGSGTRLTVV.

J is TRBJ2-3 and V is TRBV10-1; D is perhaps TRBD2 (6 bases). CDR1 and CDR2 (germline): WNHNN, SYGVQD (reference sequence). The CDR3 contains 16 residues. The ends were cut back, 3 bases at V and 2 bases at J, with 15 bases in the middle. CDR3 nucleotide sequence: TGCGCCAGCAGTGATCGGGGGACCCCTTCCACAGATACGCAGTATTTT. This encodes CASSDRGTPSTDTQYF.

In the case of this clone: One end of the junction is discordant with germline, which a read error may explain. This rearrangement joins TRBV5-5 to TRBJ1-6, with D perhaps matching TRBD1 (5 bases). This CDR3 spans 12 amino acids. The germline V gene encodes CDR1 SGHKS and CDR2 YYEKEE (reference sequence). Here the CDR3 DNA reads TGTGCCAGCAACCCCCGAGAGGGACGGCCCAACTTT. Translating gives CASNPREGRPNF.

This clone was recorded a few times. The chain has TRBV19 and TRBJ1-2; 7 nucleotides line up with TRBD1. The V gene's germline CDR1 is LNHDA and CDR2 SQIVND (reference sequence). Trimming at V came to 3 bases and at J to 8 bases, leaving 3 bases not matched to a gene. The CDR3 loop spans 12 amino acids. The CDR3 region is CASSMGTVGYTF. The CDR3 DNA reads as TGTGCCAGTAGTATGGGGACAGTCGGCTACACCTTC.

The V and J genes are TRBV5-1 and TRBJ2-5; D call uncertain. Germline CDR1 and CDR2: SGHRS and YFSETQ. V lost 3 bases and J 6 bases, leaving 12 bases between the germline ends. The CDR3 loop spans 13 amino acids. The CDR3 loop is CASSSPSSKTQYF. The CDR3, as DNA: TGCGCCAGCAGCTCCCCCTCTTCCAAGACCCAGTACTTC. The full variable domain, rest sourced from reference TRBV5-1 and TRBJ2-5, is KAGVTQTPRYLIKTRGQQVTLSCSPISGHRSVSWYQQTPGQGLQFLFEYFSETQRNKGNFPGRFSGRQFSNSRSEMNVSTLELGDSALYLCASSSPSSKTQYFGPGTRLLVL.

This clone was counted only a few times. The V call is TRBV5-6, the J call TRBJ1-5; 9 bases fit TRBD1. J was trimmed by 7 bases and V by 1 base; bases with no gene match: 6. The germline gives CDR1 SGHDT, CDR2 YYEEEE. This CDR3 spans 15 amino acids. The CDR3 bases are TGTGCCAGCAGCTTGAGCGGGACAGGGACCCAGCCCCAGCATTTT. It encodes CASSLSGTGTQPQHF.

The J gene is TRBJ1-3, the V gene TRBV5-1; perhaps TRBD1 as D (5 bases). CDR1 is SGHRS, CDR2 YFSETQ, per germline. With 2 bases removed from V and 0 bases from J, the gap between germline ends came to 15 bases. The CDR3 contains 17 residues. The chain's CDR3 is CASSFGGRGDSGNTIYF. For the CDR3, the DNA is TGCGCCAGCAGCTTCGGGGGTCGGGGTGACTCTGGAAACACCATATATTTT.

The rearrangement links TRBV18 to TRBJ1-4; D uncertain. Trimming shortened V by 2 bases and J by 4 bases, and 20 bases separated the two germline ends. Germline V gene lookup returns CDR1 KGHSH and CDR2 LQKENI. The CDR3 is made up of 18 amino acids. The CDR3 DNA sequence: TGTGCCAGCTCACCAGGTTTGGTTCCGGCGATAATTAATGAAAAACTGTTTTTT. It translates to CASSPGLVPAIINEKLFF.

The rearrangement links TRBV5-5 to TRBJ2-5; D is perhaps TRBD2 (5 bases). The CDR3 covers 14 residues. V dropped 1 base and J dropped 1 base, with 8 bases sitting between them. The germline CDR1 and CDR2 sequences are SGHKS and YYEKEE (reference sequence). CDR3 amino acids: CASSLKDFQETQYF. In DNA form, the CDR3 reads TGTGCCAGCAGCTTGAAGGACTTCCAAGAGACCCAGTACTTC.

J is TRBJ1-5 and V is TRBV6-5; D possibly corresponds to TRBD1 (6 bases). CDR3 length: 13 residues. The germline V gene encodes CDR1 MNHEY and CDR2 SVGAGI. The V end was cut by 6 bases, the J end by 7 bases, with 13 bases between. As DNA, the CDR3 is TGTGCCAGCAGACGGACAGAGGACCAGCCCCAGCATTTT. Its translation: CASRRTEDQPQHF.

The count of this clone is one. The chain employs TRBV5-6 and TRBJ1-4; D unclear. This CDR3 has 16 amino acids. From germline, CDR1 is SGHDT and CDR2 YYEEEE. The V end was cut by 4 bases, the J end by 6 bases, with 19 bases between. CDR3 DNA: TGTGCCAGCAGCCCGCTATCCCCGGGTTTAGATGAAAAACTGTTTTTT. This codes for CASSPLSPGLDEKLFF.

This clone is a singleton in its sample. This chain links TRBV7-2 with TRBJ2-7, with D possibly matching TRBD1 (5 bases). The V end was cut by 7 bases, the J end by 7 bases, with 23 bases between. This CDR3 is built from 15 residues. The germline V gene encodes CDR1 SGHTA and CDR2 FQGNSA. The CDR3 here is CASTLRPTQKGEQYF. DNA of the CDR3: TGTGCCAGCACCCTGAGACCTACTCAAAAGGGGGAGCAGTACTTC.

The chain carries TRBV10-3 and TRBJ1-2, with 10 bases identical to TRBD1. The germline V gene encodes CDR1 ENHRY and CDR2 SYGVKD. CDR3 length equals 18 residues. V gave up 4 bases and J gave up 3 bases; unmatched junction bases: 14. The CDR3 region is CAISGTPGQGPRDYGYTF. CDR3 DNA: TGTGCCATCAGTGGGACGCCGGGACAGGGGCCGCGGGACTATGGCTACACCTTC.

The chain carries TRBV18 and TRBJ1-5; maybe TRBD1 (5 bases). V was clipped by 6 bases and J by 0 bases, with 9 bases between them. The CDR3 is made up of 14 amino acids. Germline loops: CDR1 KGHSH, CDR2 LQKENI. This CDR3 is CASSGTNSNQPQHF. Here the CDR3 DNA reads TGTGCCAGCTCTGGGACCAATAGCAATCAGCCCCAGCATTTT.

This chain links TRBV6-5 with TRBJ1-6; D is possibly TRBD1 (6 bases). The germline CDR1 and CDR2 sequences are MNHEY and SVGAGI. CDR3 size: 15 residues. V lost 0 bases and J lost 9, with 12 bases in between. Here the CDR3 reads CASSYSGGRSSPLHF. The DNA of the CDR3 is TGTGCCAGCAGTTACTCTGGGGGGCGAAGTTCACCCCTCCACTTT.

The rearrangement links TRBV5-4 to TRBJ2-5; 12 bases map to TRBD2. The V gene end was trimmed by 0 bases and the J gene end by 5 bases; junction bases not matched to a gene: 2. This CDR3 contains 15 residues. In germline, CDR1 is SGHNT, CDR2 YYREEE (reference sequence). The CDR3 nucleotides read TGTGCCAGCAGCTTGGCTAGCGGGGGGGTTGAGACCCAGTACTTC. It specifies CASSLASGGVETQYF.

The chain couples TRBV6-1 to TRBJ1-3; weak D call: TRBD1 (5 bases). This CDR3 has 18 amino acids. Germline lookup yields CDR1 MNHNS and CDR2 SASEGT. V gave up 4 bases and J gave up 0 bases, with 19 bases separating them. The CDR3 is CASSVRDQQAFSGNTIYF. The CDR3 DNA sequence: TGTGCCAGCAGTGTTAGGGACCAGCAGGCTTTCTCTGGAAACACCATATATTTT.

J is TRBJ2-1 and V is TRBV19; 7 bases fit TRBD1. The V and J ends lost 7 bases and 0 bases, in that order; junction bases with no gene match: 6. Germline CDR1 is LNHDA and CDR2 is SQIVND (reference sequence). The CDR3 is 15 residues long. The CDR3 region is CASTPGQSSYNEQFF. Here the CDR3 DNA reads TGTGCCAGTACCCCGGGACAGAGCTCCTACAATGAGCAGTTCTTC.

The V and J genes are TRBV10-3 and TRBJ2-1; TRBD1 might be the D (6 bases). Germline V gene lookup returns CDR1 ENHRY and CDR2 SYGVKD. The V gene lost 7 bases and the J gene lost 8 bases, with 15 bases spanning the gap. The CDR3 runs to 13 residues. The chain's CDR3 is CAINRVIDDEQFF. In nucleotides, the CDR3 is TGTGCCATCAACAGGGTGATCGACGATGAGCAGTTCTTC.

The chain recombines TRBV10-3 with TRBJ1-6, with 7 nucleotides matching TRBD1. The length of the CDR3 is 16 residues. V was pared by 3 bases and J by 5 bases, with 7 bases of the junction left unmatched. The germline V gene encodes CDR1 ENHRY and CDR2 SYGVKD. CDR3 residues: CAISDLATGDNSPLHF. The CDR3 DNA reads TGTGCCATCAGTGATCTTGCCACAGGGGATAATTCACCCCTCCACTTT.

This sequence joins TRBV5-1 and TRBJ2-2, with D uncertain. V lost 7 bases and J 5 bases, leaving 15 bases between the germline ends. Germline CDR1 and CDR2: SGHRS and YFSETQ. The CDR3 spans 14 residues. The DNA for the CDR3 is TGCGCCAGCCAGTCCCGAGTCGGGACCGGGGAGCTGTTTTTT. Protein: CASQSRVGTGELFF.

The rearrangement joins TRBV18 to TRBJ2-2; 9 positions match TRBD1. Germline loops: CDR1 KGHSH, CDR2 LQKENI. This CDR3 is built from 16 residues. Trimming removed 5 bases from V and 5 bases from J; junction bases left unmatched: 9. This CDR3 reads CASSRRTGEGTGELFF. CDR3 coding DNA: TGTGCCAGCTCAAGAAGGACAGGGGAAGGAACCGGGGAGCTGTTTTTT.

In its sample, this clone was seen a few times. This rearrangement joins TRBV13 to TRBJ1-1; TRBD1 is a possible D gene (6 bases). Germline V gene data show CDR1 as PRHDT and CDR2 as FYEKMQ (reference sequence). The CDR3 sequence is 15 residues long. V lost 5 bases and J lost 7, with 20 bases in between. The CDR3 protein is CASSPQKKGVVEAFF. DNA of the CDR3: TGTGCCAGCAGCCCCCAAAAGAAGGGGGTGGTTGAAGCTTTCTTT.

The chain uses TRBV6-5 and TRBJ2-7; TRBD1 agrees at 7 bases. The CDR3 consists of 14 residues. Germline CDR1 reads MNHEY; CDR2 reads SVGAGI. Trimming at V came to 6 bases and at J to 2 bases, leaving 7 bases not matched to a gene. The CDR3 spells CASRFTGVPYEQYF. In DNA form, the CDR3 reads TGTGCCAGCAGATTCACAGGGGTGCCCTACGAGCAGTACTTC.

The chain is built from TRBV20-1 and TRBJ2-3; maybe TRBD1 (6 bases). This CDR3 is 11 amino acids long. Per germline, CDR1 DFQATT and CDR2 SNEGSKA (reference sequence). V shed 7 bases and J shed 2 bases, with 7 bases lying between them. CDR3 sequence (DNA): TGCAGTGAGGGGGTCACAGATACGCAGTATTTT. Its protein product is CSEGVTDTQYF.